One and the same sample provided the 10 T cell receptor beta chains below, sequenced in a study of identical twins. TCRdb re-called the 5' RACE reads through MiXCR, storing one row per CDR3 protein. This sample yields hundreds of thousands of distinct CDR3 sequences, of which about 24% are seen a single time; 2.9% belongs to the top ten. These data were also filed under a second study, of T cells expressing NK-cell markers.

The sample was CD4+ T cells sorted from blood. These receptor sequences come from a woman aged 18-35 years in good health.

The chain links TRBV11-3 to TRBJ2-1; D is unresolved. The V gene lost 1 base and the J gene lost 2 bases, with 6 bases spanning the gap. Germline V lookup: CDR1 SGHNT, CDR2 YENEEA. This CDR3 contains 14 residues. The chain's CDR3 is CASSLGAAYNEQFF. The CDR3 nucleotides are TGTGCCAGCAGCTTAGGGGCAGCCTACAATGAGCAGTTCTTC.

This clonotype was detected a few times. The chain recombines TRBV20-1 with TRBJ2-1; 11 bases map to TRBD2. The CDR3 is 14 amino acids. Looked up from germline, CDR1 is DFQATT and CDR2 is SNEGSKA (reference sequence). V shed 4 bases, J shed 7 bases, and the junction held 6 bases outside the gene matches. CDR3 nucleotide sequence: TGCAGTGCTATAGCGGGAGGGGGAAAAAATGAGCAGTTCTTC. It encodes CSAIAGGGKNEQFF.

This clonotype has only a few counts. The CDR3 here is CASSFTGANQPQHF. CDR3 nucleotides: TGTGCCAGCAGTTTCACAGGGGCCAATCAGCCCCAGCATTTT. This chain links TRBV6-5 with TRBJ1-5, with TRBD1 matching over 7 bases. The germline V gene encodes CDR1 MNHEY and CDR2 SVGAGI. The length of the CDR3 is 14 residues. The V segment lost 4 bases and the J segment 3 bases; nucleotides outside the gene matches: 3.

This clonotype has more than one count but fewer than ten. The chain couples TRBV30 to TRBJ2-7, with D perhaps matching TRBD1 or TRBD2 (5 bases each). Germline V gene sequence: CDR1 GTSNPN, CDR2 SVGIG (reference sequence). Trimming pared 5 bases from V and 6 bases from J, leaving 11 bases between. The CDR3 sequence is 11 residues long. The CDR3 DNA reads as TGTGCCTGGTCGGCAGGGACCGAGCAGTACTTC. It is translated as CAWSAGTEQYF.

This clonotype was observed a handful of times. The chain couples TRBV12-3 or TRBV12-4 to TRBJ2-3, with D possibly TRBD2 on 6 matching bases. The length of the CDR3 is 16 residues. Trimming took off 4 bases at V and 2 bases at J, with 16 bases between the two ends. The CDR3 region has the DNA TGTGCCAGCAGTTCACTGGAGCGGGTTGACACAGATACGCAGTATTTT. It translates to CASSSLERVDTDTQYF.

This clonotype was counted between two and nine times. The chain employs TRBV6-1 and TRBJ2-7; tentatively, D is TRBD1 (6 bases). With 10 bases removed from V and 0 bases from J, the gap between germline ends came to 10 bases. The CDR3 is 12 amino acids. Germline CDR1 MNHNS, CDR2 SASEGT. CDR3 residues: CAILRGSYEQYF. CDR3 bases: TGTGCCATCCTCAGGGGCTCCTACGAGCAGTACTTC.

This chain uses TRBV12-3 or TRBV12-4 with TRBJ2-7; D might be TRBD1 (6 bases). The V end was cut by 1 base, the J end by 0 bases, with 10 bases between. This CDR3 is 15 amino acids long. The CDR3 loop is CASSLGGQSSYEQYF. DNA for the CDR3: TGTGCCAGCAGTTTAGGGGGGCAAAGCTCCTACGAGCAGTACTTC.

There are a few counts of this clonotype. The CDR3 here is CASRVTSGRYEQYF. The DNA of the CDR3 is TGTGCCAGCAGGGTCACTAGCGGGAGATACGAGCAGTACTTC. The chain uses TRBV12-3 or TRBV12-4 and TRBJ2-7; TRBD2 matches 11 bases. The CDR3 totals 14 residues. Losses at the gene ends were 6 bases for V and 4 bases for J; bases not matched to a gene: 5.

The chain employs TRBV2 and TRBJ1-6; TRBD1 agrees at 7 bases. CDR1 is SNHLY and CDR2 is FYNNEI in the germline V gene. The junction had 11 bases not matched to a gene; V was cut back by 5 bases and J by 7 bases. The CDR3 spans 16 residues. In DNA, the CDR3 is TGTGCCAGCAGTCAGGCGGAGGCAGGGGGAAATTCACCCCTCCACTTT. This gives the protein CASSQAEAGGNSPLHF.

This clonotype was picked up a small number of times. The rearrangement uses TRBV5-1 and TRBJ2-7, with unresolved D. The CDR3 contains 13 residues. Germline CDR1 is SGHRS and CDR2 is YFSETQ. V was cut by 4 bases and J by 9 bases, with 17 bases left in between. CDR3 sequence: CASSPAYGFGQYF. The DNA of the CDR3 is TGCGCCAGCAGCCCAGCTTATGGGTTCGGGCAGTACTTC.